This record concerns one T cell receptor (beta chain) sequence. It has no known antigen specificity. Base-call qualities are not available, and no considerably larger clone is one nucleotide away. This sample was included in a study of cytomegalovirus exposure and HLA in healthy donors (dated by TCRdb to 2017 to 2019). The study in broad terms: According to an earlier analysis of around 600 of the donors, about 179 million T cells yielded 90 million to 140 million unique TCR beta sequences and roughly 280 Gb of sequence data. High-throughput TCR immunosequencing, statistical association of individual TCRs with disease status, and machine learning were combined to predict cytomegalovirus infection status. The study used immunosequencing to profile the T cell repertoires of about 670 subjects and linked those repertoires to cytomegalovirus serostatus. Of the 300 to 400 genotyped donors, around 81% fell in the genetic ancestry cluster associated with self-reported Caucasian donors. Besides the first cohort of around 700 subjects, a separate validation cohort made up of over a hundred different subjects was used. Donor age, sex, ethnicity and CMV serostatus were compiled alongside the repertoire data. The study aimed to test whether signatures of past pathogen exposure could be identified by cataloging public T cell receptors. A later analysis re-examined previously published TCR beta repertoires from just over 650 donors and added high-resolution HLA genotyping to investigate patterns of TCR occurrence. Rather than drawing on any new phenotypic data, the later analysis identified candidate immune exposures from TCR beta sequences and the way those sequences occurred across donors. Both class I and class II loci were covered by HLA typing, at four-digit resolution. An earlier analysis of around 540 of the donors applied high-throughput TCR beta sequencing to assess whether each TCR beta V gene segment acted as functional or pseudogenic. Among about 400 genotyped donors of the cohort, an average of approximately 200,000 unique TCR beta nucleotide sequences was sequenced per donor, of which about 20% were non-productive. About five DR-DQ haplotypes were handled as single units for association and clustering because linkage in the cohort was strong. All discovery cohort repertoires had been generated on a single sequencing platform. An early release covering 550 to 650 HLA-typed donors comprised about 300 gigabases of sequencing data and 65 million to 100 million unique TCR sequences. A later genetic analysis took genome-wide SNP genotypes for about three fifths of the 666 donors and used that subset as a discovery cohort. The number of typed donors differed by locus: about 620-640 for A, B, C, DRB1 and DQB1; about 520 for DQA1; approximately 600 for DPA1; and 450 to 480 for DPB1. The study at large found these results: Assigning TCR associations to individual alleles was difficult when HLA alleles, especially DR and DQ, strongly co-occurred. Across donors, most TCR sequences were observed very rarely, whereas some public TCRs were present in many individuals. In a later analysis, the rate of TCR association differed among HLA loci, with DRB1 alleles having the most associated TCRs and HLA-C alleles having the fewest. CMV serostatus was the only immune exposure information available for the cohort. A further reported finding was that TCR beta sequences accurately predicted the HLA-A and HLA-B alleles for most subjects in the first cohort. According to the authors, the approach could potentially be generalized to other disease states and immunological phenotypes. Broadly in line with IMGT annotations, most TCR beta V segments showed up in productive rearrangements about 87% or about 30% of the time in an earlier analysis of around 600 of the donors. A group of highly shared sequence variants was considered likely to be a technical artifact of the sequencing pipeline. In a later genetic analysis, fewer N-insertions in productive TCRs were reported among donors in an Asian-associated ancestry cluster than the roughly 700-donor mean. According to a later analysis, parvovirus B19, influenza, CMV and Epstein-Barr virus appeared linked to several top co-occurrence clusters. In a later analysis, HLA-associated TCR beta chains were found to be more clonally expanded and to have lower generation probabilities than equally common non-associated chains. Because counts were too low, some 17 rarely observed V segments, including chromosome 9 orphons, were left out of the earlier analysis of a few hundred of the donors. In a later analysis, more than 15,000 TCR beta sequences were associated with specific HLA alleles at a false discovery rate of 0.05. In a later genetic analysis, a missense DCLRE1C variant was associated with V-gene and J-gene trimming of TCR beta chains, and the association was replicated in an independent cohort. A later analysis found that most CMV-associated TCR beta chains appeared HLA-restricted, with HLA associations seemingly driven largely by CMV exposure. Roughly uniform sequencing depth across donors was assumed in presence/absence analyses, although this assumption may not hold. Linkage disequilibrium might explain the correlated functional status among segregating V segments, but an unknown experimental factor could not be excluded. Cytomegalovirus status was reported to be diagnosed by the classifier with high specificity and sensitivity in both the original and validation cohorts. Because the 87-base-pair reads could not distinguish some IMGT-functional V segments, including TRBV6-2 and TRBV6-3, those segments were excluded. In this cohort, only TCR beta chains were sequenced, and detectable features were limited by the absence of alpha or paired-chain data. HLA typing was unavailable for some donors at each locus, so association tests used only the typed subset. A few of the identified cytomegalovirus-associated TCR beta chains were confirmed in vitro to be specific for cytomegalovirus antigens. A total of fewer than 200 TCR beta chains were listed by the study as associated with cytomegalovirus.

The CDR3 starts with the cysteine, ends with the phenylalanine, and has 16 residues. Just the 48-base CDR3 DNA is kept, in frame starting at base 1. Trimming costs V 4 bases and J 8 bases, and their ends lie 21 bases apart. The CDR1 and CDR2 encoded by the germline V gene are SGDLS and YYNGEE. The cohort comprised more than 550 healthy bone marrow donors. Cohort members were all nominally healthy when sampled, although unrecorded immune exposures were likely present. The donor tested CMV seropositive and was one of the 289 seropositive cohort members. Every donor gave a peripheral blood sample, and the peripheral blood mononuclear cells from that sample were used for TCR beta sequencing. Genomic DNA was extracted from the blood cell samples with the Qiagen DNeasy Blood Extraction Kit. The library was prepared using the immunoSEQ multiplex PCR assay. For the multiplex PCR, a mixture combining 60 forward primers for TCR Vbeta segments and 13 reverse primers for TCR Jbeta segments was used. A multiplex PCR assay on genomic DNA amplified the CDR3 region of rearranged TCR beta genes. Amplified TCR beta libraries were sequenced as 87-base-pair reads on the Illumina HiSeq System. The authors processed their data as follows. A later analysis counted about 82 million unique TCR beta chains across the 500 to 850 repertoires, and 9.5 million to 11 million of these chains were shared by at least two donors. A nearest-neighbor algorithm error-corrected the raw reads and collapsed the reads into unique sequences, merging closely related sequences to remove PCR and sequencing errors. V, D and J gene segments were assigned by aligning CDR3 sequences to IMGT reference sequences. For a sequence to be retained, at least a six-nucleotide match to both a V gene segment and a J gene segment was required. Rearrangements were called productive when the CDR3 lacked stop codons and stayed in frame with V and J; all others were non-productive. Following IMGT convention, CDR3 was defined as the stretch from the second conserved V-encoded cysteine to the conserved J-encoded phenylalanine. In an earlier analysis of more than 550 of the donors, sequences lacking an unambiguous match to a single V gene segment were excluded. In an earlier analysis of a few hundred of the donors, V segments were called functional above 56.7% productive rearrangements and were called segregating when the between-donor standard deviation exceeded 5%. To diagnose cytomegalovirus status from the catalog of TCR beta chain sequences, a statistical classification framework was built. In a later analysis, V and J genes were assigned by comparing TCR nucleotide sequences against IMGT/GENE-DB human TR gene sequences. The TCRdist pipeline was used in a later analysis to assign CDR3 sequences and most-parsimonious VDJ recombination scenarios. In a later analysis, every TCR beta chain was defined by the combination of its CDR3 amino acid sequence and its V-gene family, and reads without a unique V-gene family were dropped. As a way to deal with suspected cross-contamination and a sequencing artifact, a later analysis dropped hundreds of nucleotide sequences that were highly shared and had low generation probability. In a later analysis, a clonal expansion index was calculated for each public chain from normalized within-repertoire ranks of inferred template counts. In a later analysis, generation probabilities were computed using a VDJ recombination model fitted to out-of-frame rearrangements, and the results were checked against IGoR. In a later analysis, hypergeometric tests were used to score TCR-TCR, TCR-HLA and TCR-CMV co-occurrence, with a repertoire-size bias correction applied to TCR pairs. A later analysis estimated false discovery rates by permuting HLA or CMV assignments 20 times. A later analysis grouped co-occurring TCRs with DBSCAN, adding TCRdist sequence similarity when clustering within HLA-allele-positive subsets. Repertoires with fewer than 30,000 or more than 120,000 public chains were left out of co-occurrence clustering, as were five repertoires with anomalous nucleotide sharing. Drawn from immuneACCESS, this table holds only the in-frame rearrangements with V and J called that TCRdb kept. Clones are partly lost; checked studies trace under half to an unresolved V gene and leave the rest unexplained. V, J and clone size derive from that table, while D and trimming were established from the DNA sequence. The sample has around 160,000 clones on record, 60% to 80% of them singletons. Around 2% of the sample goes to the ten largest clones.

The sequenced material came from PBMCs. The chain is made from TRBV9 and TRBJ2-2; too little of a D gene remains to name it. The TCR comes from a man in his forties or fifties in good health and CMV-seropositive. In nucleotides, the sequence is TGTGCCAGCAGCCTCCCCGGGTCCTCTGGAAGGGGGGAGCTGTTTTTT. This encodes CASSLPGSSGRGELFF.